The present entry profiles one T cell receptor beta chain with its context. The antigen is not known. TCRdb analysed the 5' RACE reads with MiXCR anew, one entry per CDR3 protein. The repertoire holds 68,000 or so distinct CDR3 sequences, with just over 6.5% as singletons. Germline CDR1 SGHTA, CDR2 FQGNSA. This CDR3 region has 12 residues. V dropped 9 bases and J dropped 4; count of bases not matched to a gene: 5. This record comes from a study of T cells after yellow fever vaccination. Whole-study findings and limits: The presence of abundant clonotypes contaminating from the bulk population was possible in FACS-sorted repertoires. On re-exposure, the response was weaker but peaked faster, at day 5 versus 15. After the booster, 96% of CD4 and about 90% of CD8 primary-response clones were re-detected.

The input for sequencing was CD8+ T cells sorted from PBMCs, taken about 41 days after the first yellow fever vaccination. This TCR derives from a man aged 18 to 30 who received the YFV17D yellow fever vaccine. The chain carries TRBV7-2 and TRBJ1-2; 7 nucleotides match TRBD1. CDR3 nucleotide sequence: TGTGCCAGTCAGGGGGACGGCTATGGCTACACCTTC. Protein sequence: CASQGDGYGYTF.